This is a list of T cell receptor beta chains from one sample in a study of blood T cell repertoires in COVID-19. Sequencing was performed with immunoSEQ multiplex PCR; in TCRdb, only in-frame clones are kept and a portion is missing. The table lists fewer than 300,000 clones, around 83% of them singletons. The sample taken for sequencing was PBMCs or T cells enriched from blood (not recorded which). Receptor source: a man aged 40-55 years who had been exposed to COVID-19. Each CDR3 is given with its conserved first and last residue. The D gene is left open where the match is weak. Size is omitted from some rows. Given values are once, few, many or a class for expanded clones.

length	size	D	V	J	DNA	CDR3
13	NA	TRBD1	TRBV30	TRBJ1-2	TGTGCCTGGGCGGGACAGGGTTGGTATGGCTACACCTTC	CAWAGQGWYGYTF
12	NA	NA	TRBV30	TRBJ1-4	TGTGCCTGGAGCTTTGGGGCCGGAAAACTGTTTTTT	CAWSFGAGKLFF
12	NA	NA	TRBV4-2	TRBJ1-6	TGTGCCAGCAGCCTAGATCAATCACCCCTCCACTTT	CASSLDQSPLHF
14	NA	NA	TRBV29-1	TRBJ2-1	TGCAGCGTGGCAAGCGGGTCACATTACAATGAGCAGTTCTTC	CSVASGSHYNEQFF
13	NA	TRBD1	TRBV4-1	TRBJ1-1	TGCGCCAGCAGCCAAGGAATAGGACAGGGGGCTTTCTTT	CASSQGIGQGAFF
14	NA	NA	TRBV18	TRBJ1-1	TGTGCCAGCTCAGCCGGGACAACGAACACTGAAGCTTTCTTT	CASSAGTTNTEAFF
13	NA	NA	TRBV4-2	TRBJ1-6	TGTGCCAGCAGCCCCGGACAGTATTCACCCCTCCACTTT	CASSPGQYSPLHF
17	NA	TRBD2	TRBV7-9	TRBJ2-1	TGTGCCAGCAGCCCTCAAATAAGGCTAGCGGGAGCCGGTGAGCAGTTCTTC	CASSPQIRLAGAGEQFF
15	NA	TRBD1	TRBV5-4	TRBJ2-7	TGTGCCAGCAGCGTGCCGGGACAGCTATCCTACGAGCAGTACTTC	CASSVPGQLSYEQYF
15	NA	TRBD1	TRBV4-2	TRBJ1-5	TGTGCCAGCAGCCAATCTGAGGGGGCCGGTCAGCCCCAGCATTTT	CASSQSEGAGQPQHF
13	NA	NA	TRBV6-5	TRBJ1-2	TGTGCCAGCAGTTACGGAGCTAACTATGGCTACACCTTC	CASSYGANYGYTF
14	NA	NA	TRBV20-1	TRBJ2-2	TGCAGTGCTAGTTCTGGAGGGGCCACCGGGGAGCTGTTTTTT	CSASSGGATGELFF
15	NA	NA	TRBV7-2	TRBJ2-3	TGTGCCAGCAGCTTAGTTTGGGGGCGGGCAGATACGCAGTATTTT	CASSLVWGRADTQYF
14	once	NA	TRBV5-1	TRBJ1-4	TGCGCCAGCAGCTTGGGGGGAGTTAATGAAAAACTGTTTTTT	CASSLGGVNEKLFF
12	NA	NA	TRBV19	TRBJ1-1	TGTGCCAGTCTGGGGGGGGCGGCTGAAGCTTTCTTT	CASLGGAAEAFF
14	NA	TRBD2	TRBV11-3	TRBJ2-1	TGTGCCAGCAGCCAGCGGACTAGTGGCGCGGAGCAGTTCTTC	CASSQRTSGAEQFF
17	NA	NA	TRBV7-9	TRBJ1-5	TGTGCCAGCAGCCCCGGACAGAAGCTAGATAGCAATCAGCCCCAGCATTTT	CASSPGQKLDSNQPQHF
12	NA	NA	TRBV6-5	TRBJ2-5	TGTGCCAGTAGGGACTCCGCAAAGACCCAGTACTTC	CASRDSAKTQYF
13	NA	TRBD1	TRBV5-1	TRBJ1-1	TGCGCCAGCAGCTTAGGGGGCCCCACTGAAGCTTTCTTT	CASSLGGPTEAFF
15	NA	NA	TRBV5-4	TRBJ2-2	TGTGCCAGCAGCCCAACCGGGACGAACACCGGGGAGCTGTTTTTT	CASSPTGTNTGELFF